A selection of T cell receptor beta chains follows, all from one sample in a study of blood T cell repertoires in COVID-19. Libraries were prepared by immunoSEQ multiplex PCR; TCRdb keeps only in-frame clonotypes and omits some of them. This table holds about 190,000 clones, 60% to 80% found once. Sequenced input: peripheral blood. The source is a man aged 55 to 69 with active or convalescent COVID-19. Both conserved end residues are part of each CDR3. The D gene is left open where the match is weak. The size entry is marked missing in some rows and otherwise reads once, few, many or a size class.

TGTGCCAGTAGTATCCTAGCGGGAGGGACCTACGAGCAGTACTTC | CASSILAGGTYEQYF | TRBJ2-7 | - | 15 | TRBV19 | TRBD2
TGTGCCAGCAGCCCTATACGGGGGGCAGGGGAAAAACTGTTTTTT | CASSPIRGAGEKLFF | TRBJ1-4 | once | 15 | TRBV11-2 | -
TGTGCCAGCAGCTCTACAGGGGGCCTCACCGGGGAGCTGTTTTTT | CASSSTGGLTGELFF | TRBJ2-2 | - | 15 | TRBV9 | TRBD1
TGTGCCAGCTCACCATTAGCGGGAGACCCGAGCTCCTACAATGAGCAGTTCTTC | CASSPLAGDPSSYNEQFF | TRBJ2-1 | - | 18 | TRBV18 | TRBD2
TGCAGCGTTGAAATAGGACAGGGGTACACCGGGGAGCTGTTTTTT | CSVEIGQGYTGELFF | TRBJ2-2 | few | 15 | TRBV29-1 | TRBD1
TGTGCCAGCAGTCTGGCCAGCTCCTACGAGCAGTACTTC | CASSLASSYEQYF | TRBJ2-7 | - | 13 | TRBV2 | -
TGTGCCAGCAGCTCTAAAGCGGGAGGGATTAGCGGAGATACGCAGTATTTT | CASSSKAGGISGDTQYF | TRBJ2-3 | - | 17 | TRBV5-6 | TRBD2
TGTGCCTGGAGGCGGGGCCGAGGCGGGGAGCTGTTTTTT | CAWRRGRGGELFF | TRBJ2-2 | - | 13 | TRBV30 | -
TGTGCCATCAGTGAGTCAGGGCAGGGGGGCAATCAGCCCCAGCATTTT | CAISESGQGGNQPQHF | TRBJ1-5 | - | 16 | TRBV10-3 | TRBD1
TGTGCCAGCAGCCCAAACCCGGGGGTTGGCGGCAATCAGCCCCAGCATTTT | CASSPNPGVGGNQPQHF | TRBJ1-5 | once | 17 | TRBV7-9 | -
TGTGCCAGCAGCCGCCCCCGGGGTACGACCGGGGAGCTGTTTTTT | CASSRPRGTTGELFF | TRBJ2-2 | - | 15 | TRBV3-1/TRBV3-2 | -
TGCAGTGCTAGTTTTACAGTTGGCCCTCGATCACCCCTCCACTTT | CSASFTVGPRSPLHF | TRBJ1-6 | - | 15 | TRBV20-1 | -
TGTGCCAGCAGCTTCCACTACCCTGGTGCGGTCGGTATGAGCTCCTACAATGAGCAGTTCTTC | CASSFHYPGAVGMSSYNEQFF | TRBJ2-1 | once | 21 | TRBV3-1/TRBV3-2 | -
TGTGCCAGCAGCCCAAGGGCGGGCCAGGGCTACACCTTC | CASSPRAGQGYTF | TRBJ1-2 | - | 13 | TRBV3-1/TRBV3-2 | -
TGTGCCTGGAGTGTAACTGGGAGGGAAAAACTGTTTTTT | CAWSVTGREKLFF | TRBJ1-4 | - | 13 | TRBV30 | -
TGTGCCAGCAGTCGGGCGGGGTACAGCTATGGCTACACCTTC | CASSRAGYSYGYTF | TRBJ1-2 | - | 14 | TRBV28 | -
TGTGCCAGCAGCTTGGATGGGGTTTTTGGCAGGGTCAACACAGATACGCAGTATTTT | CASSLDGVFGRVNTDTQYF | TRBJ2-3 | once | 19 | TRBV5-4 | -
TGTGCCAGCAGTTTTGGGACAGGGGAGTACACCTTC | CASSFGTGEYTF | TRBJ1-2 | - | 12 | TRBV12-3/TRBV12-4 | TRBD1
TGTGCCAGCAGCAAAGCTGGAGGATCCCTCTCCTACGAGCAGTACTTC | CASSKAGGSLSYEQYF | TRBJ2-7 | few | 16 | TRBV21-1 | -
TGCGCCAGCAGCCAATGGGGAGGGGTTAGCACAGATACGCAGTATTTT | CASSQWGGVSTDTQYF | TRBJ2-3 | - | 16 | TRBV4-1 | TRBD2
TGTGCCAGCAGCCTACCCGGGACAGGTTATGGCTACACCTTC | CASSLPGTGYGYTF | TRBJ1-2 | - | 14 | TRBV3-1/TRBV3-2 | TRBD1
TGTGCCACCAGTGATCTGACGGGATCTAGCGGAGTAGATACGCAGTATTTT | CATSDLTGSSGVDTQYF | TRBJ2-3 | - | 17 | TRBV24-1 | TRBD2
TGTGCCAGCAGCTTAAGGCCGGGACTAGGGGTCGATGAGCAGTTCTTC | CASSLRPGLGVDEQFF | TRBJ2-1 | - | 16 | TRBV7-3 | TRBD2
TGCGCCAGCAGCCGAGAGGGAGGGGCCAACGTCCTGACTTTC | CASSREGGANVLTF | TRBJ2-6 | - | 14 | TRBV5-1 | -
TGTGCCAGCAGCTTAATACGGGAGTACACCGGGGAGCTGTTTTTT | CASSLIREYTGELFF | TRBJ2-2 | once | 15 | TRBV11-2 | -
TGTGCCAGCAGCTTAGGGGCAAGAAGGACTTCTCGTTCGGATGAGCAGTTCTTC | CASSLGARRTSRSDEQFF | TRBJ2-1 | - | 18 | TRBV7-2 | -
TGTGCCAGCAGCCCTCCCCGGGGAGCGGATACCTACGAGCAGTACTTC | CASSPPRGADTYEQYF | TRBJ2-7 | - | 16 | TRBV5-4 | -
TGTGCCAGCTCACTTACTAGCGGGACCTACGAGCAGTACTTC | CASSLTSGTYEQYF | TRBJ2-7 | - | 14 | TRBV18 | TRBD2
TGTGCCAGCAGCGTAGACGCGGGAGGGCCCTCCTACGAGCAGTACTTC | CASSVDAGGPSYEQYF | TRBJ2-7 | - | 16 | TRBV9 | TRBD2
TGTGCCAGCAGCTTGGACAGGGGCTCCTACGAGCAGTACTTC | CASSLDRGSYEQYF | TRBJ2-7 | - | 14 | TRBV5-5 | TRBD1
TGCGCCAGCAGTCAAACAGGGGCGGGCGAGCAGTACTTC | CASSQTGAGEQYF | TRBJ2-7 | - | 13 | TRBV23-1 | TRBD1
TGTGCCAGTAGAGAGACCGGGTCGGCGCGGTCGGCCCAGCATTTT | CASRETGSARSAQHF | TRBJ1-5 | few | 15 | TRBV19 | -
TGCGCCAGCAGCCTGCGACAGGGGGATGAAAAACTGTTTTTT | CASSLRQGDEKLFF | TRBJ1-4 | - | 14 | TRBV5-1 | TRBD1
TGTGCCAGCAGTTACGGGCCAGATACGCAGTATTTT | CASSYGPDTQYF | TRBJ2-3 | - | 12 | TRBV6-5 | -
TGTGCCACCAGCGGGGGACAGAGCGCCAACGTCCTGACTTTC | CATSGGQSANVLTF | TRBJ2-6 | - | 14 | TRBV15 | TRBD1
TGTGCCAGCAGCATCGGACTAGCGGATGAGCAGTTCTTC | CASSIGLADEQFF | TRBJ2-1 | - | 13 | TRBV5-8 | TRBD2
TGTGCCACCAGCAGAGATCGATCAGGGGCGAGGGGCTACACCTTC | CATSRDRSGARGYTF | TRBJ1-2 | once | 15 | TRBV15 | -
TGTGCCAGTAGTTCCCGGTTCCGTCTTAAAGCCAAAAACATTCAGTACTTC | CASSSRFRLKAKNIQYF | TRBJ2-4 | - | 17 | TRBV19 | -
TGTGCCAGCTCCCCTTGGCAGGGGGCCTACGAGCAGTACTTC | CASSPWQGAYEQYF | TRBJ2-7 | - | 14 | TRBV27 | TRBD1
TGTGCCAGCAGCTTAGAGCAGGCCTCAAACATTCAGTACTTC | CASSLEQASNIQYF | TRBJ2-4 | - | 14 | TRBV7-9 | -
TGTGCCAGCAGCCATGGCCGACTAGCGCGCAATGAGCAGTTCTTC | CASSHGRLARNEQFF | TRBJ2-1 | - | 15 | TRBV4-2 | TRBD2
TGTGCCAGTAGTACTTCCGGGACTAGCGGGACTGAGCAGTTCTTC | CASSTSGTSGTEQFF | TRBJ2-1 | - | 15 | TRBV19 | TRBD2
TGTGCCAGCAGCTTTCAAGCGAACACTGAAGCTTTCTTT | CASSFQANTEAFF | TRBJ1-1 | - | 13 | TRBV5-5 | -
TGCGCCAGCAGCTTGGGCCCGTCGACTAGCGGGAGGGTGGGTGAGCAGTTCTTC | CASSLGPSTSGRVGEQFF | TRBJ2-1 | - | 18 | TRBV5-1 | TRBD2
TGTGCCAGCAGCCGTACACAGGACAGGGGGCGCGAGCAGTACTTC | CASSRTQDRGREQYF | TRBJ2-7 | - | 15 | TRBV6-2/TRBV6-3 | TRBD1
TGTGCCACCAGTGATTTGGGTCGAGGCACAGATACGCAGTATTTT | CATSDLGRGTDTQYF | TRBJ2-3 | - | 15 | TRBV24-1 | -
TGTGCCAGTAGTCCTACGGACACCCGGGGGGAGACCCAGTACTTC | CASSPTDTRGETQYF | TRBJ2-5 | - | 15 | TRBV19 | -
TGTGCCAGCAGCCGCAGGACTAGCGGGAGGGGGCCCGGGGAGCTGTTTTTT | CASSRRTSGRGPGELFF | TRBJ2-2 | - | 17 | TRBV11-3 | TRBD2
TGTGCCAGCAGCATTACAGGGCCCGGCGTCCTGACTTTC | CASSITGPGVLTF | TRBJ2-6 | - | 13 | TRBV5-6 | -
TGTGCCAGCAGCTCGCATAGTCTACTCTACGAGCAGTACTTC | CASSSHSLLYEQYF | TRBJ2-7 | - | 14 | TRBV11-2 | -
TGTGCCAGCAGCTTAGCACGTGCGAGCTCTGGAAACACCATATATTTT | CASSLARASSGNTIYF | TRBJ1-3 | - | 16 | TRBV7-2 | -
TGTGCCAGCACTTACGGGACTAGCGGGAATAATGAGCAGTTCTTC | CASTYGTSGNNEQFF | TRBJ2-1 | - | 15 | TRBV6-5 | TRBD2
TGTGCCGCAACACCACGCAGGGCGGAACGATCACCCCTCCACTTT | CAATPRRAERSPLHF | TRBJ1-6 | - | 15 | TRBV6-5 | -